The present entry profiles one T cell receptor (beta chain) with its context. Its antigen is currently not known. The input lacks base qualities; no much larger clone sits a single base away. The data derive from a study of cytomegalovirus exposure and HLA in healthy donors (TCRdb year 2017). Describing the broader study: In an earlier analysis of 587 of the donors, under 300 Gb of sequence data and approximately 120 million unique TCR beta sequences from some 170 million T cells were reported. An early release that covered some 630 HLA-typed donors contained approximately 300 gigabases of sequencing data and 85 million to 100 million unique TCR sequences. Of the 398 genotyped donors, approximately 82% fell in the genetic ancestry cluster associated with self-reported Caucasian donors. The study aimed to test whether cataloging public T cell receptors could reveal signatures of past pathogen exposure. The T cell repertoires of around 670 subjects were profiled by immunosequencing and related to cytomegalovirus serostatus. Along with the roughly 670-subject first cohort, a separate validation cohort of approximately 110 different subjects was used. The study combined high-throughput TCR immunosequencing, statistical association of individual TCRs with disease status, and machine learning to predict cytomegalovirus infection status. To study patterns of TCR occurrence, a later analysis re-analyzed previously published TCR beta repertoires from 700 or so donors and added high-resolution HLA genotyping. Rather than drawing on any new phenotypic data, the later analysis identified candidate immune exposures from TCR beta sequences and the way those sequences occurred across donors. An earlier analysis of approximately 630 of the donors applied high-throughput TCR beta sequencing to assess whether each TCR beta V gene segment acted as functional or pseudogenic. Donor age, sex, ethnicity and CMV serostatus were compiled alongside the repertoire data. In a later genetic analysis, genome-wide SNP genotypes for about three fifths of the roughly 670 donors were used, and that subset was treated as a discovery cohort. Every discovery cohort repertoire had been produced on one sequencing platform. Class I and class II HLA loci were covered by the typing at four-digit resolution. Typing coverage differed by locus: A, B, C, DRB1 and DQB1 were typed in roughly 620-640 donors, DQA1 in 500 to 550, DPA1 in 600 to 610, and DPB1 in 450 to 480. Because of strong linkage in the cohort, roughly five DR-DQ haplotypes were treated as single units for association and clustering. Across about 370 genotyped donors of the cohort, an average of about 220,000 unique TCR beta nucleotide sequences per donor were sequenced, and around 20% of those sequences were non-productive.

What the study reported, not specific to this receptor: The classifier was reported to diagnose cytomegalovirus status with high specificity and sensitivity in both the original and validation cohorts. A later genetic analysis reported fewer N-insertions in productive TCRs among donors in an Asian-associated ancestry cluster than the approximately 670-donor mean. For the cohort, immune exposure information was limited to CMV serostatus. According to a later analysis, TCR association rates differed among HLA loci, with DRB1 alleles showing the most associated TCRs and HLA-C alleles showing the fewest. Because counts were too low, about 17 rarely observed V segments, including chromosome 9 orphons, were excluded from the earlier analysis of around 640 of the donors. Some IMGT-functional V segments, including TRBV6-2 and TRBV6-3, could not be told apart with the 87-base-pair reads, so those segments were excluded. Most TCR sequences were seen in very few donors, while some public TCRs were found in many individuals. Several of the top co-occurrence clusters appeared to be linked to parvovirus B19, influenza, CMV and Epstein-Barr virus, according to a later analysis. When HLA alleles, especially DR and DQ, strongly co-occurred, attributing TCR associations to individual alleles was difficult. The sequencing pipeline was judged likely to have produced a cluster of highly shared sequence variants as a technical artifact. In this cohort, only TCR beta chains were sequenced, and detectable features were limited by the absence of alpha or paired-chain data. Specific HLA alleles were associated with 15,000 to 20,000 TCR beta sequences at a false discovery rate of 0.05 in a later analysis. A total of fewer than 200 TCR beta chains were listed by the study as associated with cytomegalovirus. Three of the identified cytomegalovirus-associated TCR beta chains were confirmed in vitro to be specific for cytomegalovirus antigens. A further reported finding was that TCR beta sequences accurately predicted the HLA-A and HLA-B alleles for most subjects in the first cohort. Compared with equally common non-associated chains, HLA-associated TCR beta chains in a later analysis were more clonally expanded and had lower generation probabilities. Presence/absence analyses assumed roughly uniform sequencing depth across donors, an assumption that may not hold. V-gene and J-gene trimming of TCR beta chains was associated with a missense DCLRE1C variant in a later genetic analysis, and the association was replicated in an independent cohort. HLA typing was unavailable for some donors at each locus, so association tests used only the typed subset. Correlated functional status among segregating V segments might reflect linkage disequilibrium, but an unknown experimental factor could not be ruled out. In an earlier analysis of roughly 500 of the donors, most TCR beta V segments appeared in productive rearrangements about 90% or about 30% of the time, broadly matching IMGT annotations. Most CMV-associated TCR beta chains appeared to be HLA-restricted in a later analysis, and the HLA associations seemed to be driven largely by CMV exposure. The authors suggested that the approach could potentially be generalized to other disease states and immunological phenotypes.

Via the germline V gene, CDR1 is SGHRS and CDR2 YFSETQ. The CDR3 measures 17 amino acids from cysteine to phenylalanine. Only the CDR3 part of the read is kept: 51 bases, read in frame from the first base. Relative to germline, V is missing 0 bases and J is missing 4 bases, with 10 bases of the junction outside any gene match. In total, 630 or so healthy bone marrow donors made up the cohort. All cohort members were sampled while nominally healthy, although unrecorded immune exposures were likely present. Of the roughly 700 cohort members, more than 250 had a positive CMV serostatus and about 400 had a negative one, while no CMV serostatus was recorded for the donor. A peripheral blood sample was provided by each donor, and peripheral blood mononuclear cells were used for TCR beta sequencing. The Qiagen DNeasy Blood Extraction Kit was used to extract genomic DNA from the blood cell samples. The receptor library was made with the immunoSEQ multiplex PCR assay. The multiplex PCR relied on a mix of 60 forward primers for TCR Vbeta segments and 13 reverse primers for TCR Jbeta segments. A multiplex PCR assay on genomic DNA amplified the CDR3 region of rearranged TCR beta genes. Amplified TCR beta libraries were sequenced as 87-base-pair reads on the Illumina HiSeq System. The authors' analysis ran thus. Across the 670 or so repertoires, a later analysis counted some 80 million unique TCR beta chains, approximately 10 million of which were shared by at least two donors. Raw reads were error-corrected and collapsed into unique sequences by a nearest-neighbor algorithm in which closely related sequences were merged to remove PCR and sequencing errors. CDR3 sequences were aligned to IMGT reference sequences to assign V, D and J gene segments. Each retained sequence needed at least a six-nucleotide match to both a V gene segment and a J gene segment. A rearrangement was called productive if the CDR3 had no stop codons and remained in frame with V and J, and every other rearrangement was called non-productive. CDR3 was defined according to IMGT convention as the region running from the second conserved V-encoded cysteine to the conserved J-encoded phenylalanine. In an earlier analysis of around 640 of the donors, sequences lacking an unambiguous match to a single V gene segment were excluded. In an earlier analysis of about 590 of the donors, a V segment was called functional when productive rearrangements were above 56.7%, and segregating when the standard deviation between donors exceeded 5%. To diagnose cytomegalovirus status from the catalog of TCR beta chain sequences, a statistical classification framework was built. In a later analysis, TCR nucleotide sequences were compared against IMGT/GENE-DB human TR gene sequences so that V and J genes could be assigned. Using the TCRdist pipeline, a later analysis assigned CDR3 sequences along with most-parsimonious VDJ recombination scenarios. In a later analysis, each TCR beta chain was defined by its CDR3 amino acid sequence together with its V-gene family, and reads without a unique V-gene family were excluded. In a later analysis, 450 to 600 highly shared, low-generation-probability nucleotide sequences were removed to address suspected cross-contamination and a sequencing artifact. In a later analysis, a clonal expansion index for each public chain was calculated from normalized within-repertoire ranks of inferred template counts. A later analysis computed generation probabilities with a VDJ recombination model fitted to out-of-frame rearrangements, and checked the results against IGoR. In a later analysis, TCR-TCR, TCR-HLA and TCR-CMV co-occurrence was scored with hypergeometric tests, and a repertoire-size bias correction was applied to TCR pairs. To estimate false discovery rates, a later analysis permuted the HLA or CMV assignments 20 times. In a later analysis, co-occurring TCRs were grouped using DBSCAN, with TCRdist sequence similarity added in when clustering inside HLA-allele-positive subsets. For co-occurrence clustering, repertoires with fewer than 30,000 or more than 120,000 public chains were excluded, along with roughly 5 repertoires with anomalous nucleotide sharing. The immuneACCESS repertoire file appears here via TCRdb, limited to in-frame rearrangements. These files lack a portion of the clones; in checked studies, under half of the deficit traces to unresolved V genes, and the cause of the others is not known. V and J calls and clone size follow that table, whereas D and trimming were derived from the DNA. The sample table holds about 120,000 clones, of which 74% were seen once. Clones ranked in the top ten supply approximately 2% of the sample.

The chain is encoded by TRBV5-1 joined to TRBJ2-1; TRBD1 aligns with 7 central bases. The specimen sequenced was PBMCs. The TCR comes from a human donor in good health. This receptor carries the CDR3 CASSLALDRRGYNEQFF. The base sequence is TGCGCCAGCAGCTTGGCCCTGGACAGGAGAGGGTACAATGAGCAGTTCTTC.